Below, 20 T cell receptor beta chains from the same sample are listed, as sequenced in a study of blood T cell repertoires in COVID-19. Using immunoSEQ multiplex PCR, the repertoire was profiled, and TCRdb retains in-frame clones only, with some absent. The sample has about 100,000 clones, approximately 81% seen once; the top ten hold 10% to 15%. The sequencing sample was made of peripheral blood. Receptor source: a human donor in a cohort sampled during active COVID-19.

CDR3 loop: CASSAVAGGLETQYF. CDR3 nucleotides: TGTGCCAGCAGCGCCGTAGCGGGAGGGCTCGAGACCCAGTACTTC. The J gene is TRBJ2-5, the V gene TRBV9; the match to TRBD2 covers 11 bases. V was clipped by 3 bases and J by 5 bases; unmatched bases: 6. CDR3 length: 15 amino acids. The germline gives CDR1 SGDLS, CDR2 YYNGEE. The whole variable domain, filled in from reference TRBV9 and TRBJ2-5, reads DSGVTQTPKHLITATGQRVTLRCSPRSGDLSVYWYQQSLDQGLQFLIQYYNGEERAKGNILERFSAQQFPDLHSELNLSSLELGDSALYFCASSAVAGGLETQYFGPGTRLLVL.

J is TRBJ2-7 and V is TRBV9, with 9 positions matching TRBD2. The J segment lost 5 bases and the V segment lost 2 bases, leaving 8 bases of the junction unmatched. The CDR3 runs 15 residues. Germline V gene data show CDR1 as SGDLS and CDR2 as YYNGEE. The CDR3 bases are TGTGCCAGCAGCGTTTCGGGACTAGCCGTCCACGAGCAGTACTTC. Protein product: CASSVSGLAVHEQYF.

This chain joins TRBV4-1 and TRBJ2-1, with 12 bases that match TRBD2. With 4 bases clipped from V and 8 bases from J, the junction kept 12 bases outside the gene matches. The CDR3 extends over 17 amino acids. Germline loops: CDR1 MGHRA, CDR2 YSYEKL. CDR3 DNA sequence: TGCGCCAGCAGCCCAGAGCGTCTAGCGGGGGGGCCCGATGAGCAGTTCTTC. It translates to CASSPERLAGGPDEQFF.

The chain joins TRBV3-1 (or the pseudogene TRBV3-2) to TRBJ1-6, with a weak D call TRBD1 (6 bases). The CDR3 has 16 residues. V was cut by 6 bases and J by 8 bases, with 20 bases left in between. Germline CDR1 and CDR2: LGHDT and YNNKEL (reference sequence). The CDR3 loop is CASSPLLPYRDSPLHF. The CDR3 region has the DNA TGTGCCAGCAGTCCCCTACTTCCATACAGGGATTCACCCCTCCACTTT.

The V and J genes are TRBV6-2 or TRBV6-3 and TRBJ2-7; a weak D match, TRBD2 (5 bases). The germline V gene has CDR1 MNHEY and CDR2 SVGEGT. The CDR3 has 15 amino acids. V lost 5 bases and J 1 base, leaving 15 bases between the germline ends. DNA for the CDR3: TGTGCCAGCAGTGATGGACTGTCTACTTCCTACGAGCAGTACTTC. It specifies CASSDGLSTSYEQYF.

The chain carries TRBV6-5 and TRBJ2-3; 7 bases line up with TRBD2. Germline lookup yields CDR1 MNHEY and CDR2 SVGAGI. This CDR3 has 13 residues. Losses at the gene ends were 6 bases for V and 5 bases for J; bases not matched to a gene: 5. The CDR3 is CASRGSGEDTQYF. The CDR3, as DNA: TGTGCCAGCAGAGGGAGCGGGGAAGATACGCAGTATTTT.

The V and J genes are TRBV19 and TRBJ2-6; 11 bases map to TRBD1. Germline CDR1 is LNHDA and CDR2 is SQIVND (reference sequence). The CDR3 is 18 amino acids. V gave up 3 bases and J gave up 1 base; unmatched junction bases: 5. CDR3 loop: CASSIQDRGRSGANVLTF. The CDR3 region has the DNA TGTGCCAGTAGTATTCAGGACAGGGGGCGTTCTGGGGCCAACGTCCTGACTTTC.

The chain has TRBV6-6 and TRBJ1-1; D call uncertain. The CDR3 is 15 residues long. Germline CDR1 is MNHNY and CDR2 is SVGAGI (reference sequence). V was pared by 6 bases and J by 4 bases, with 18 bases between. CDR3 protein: CASRHINLPGTEAFF. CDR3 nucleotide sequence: TGTGCCAGCAGGCACATAAACCTACCGGGCACTGAAGCTTTCTTT.

The CDR3 region has the DNA TGCAGCGTGGTGTACGGGACTAGCGGGAACTACGAGCAGTACTTC. Amino acids: CSVVYGTSGNYEQYF. The rearrangement links TRBV29-1 to TRBJ2-7; the match to TRBD2 covers 13 bases. The CDR3 is 15 residues long. The germline V gene encodes CDR1 SQVTM and CDR2 ANQGSEA. The V and J ends lost 6 bases and 3 bases, in that order; junction bases with no gene match: 8.

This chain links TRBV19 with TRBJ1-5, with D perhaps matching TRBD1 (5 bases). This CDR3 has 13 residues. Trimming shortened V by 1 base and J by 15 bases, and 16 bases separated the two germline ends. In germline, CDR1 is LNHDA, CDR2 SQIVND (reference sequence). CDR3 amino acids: CASSIGDIGALHF. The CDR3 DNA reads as TGTGCCAGTAGTATAGGCGATATAGGGGCTCTGCATTTT.

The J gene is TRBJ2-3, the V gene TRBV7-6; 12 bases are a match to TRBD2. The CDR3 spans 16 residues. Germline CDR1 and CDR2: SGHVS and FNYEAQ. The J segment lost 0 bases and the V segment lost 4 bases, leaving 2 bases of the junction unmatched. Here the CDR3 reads CASSSGLAGSTDTQYF. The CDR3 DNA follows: TGTGCCAGCAGCTCCGGACTAGCGGGGAGCACAGATACGCAGTATTTT.

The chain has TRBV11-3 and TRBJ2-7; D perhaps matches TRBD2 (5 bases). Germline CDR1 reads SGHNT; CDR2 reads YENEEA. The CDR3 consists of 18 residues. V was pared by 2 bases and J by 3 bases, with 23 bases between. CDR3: CASSLTSTNVAPFYEQYF. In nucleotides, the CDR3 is TGTGCCAGCAGCTTAACCTCGACTAACGTAGCGCCCTTCTACGAGCAGTACTTC.

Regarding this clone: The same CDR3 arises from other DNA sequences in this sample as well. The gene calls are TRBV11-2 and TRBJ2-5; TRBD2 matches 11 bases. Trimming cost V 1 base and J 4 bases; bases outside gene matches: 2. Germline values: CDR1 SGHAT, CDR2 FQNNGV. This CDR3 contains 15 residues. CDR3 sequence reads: CASSLGLAGGETQYF. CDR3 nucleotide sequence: TGTGCCAGCAGCTTAGGTCTAGCGGGAGGAGAGACCCAGTACTTC. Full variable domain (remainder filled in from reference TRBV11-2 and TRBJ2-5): EAGVAQSPRYKIIEKRQSVAFWCNPISGHATLYWYQQILGQGPKLLIQFQNNGVVDDSQLPKDRFSAERLKGVDSTLKIQPAKLEDSAVYLCASSLGLAGGETQYFGPGTRLLVL.

CDR3 sequence (DNA): TGTGCCAGTAAATCCCTTCCGGGAGGGGCCTACAATGAGCAGTTCTTC. It translates to CASKSLPGGAYNEQFF. The rearrangement links TRBV19 to TRBJ2-1; TRBD2 aligns across 8 bases. The length of the CDR3 is 16 residues. Germline CDR1 reads LNHDA; CDR2 reads SQIVND (reference sequence). V dropped 7 bases and J dropped 2; count of bases not matched to a gene: 10.

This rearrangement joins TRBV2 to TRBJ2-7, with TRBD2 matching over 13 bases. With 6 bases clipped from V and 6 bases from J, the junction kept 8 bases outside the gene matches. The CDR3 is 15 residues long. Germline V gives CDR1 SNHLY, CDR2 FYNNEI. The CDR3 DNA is TGTGCCAGCAGGATAACTAGCGGGAGGGCGGTCGAGCAGTACTTC. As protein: CASRITSGRAVEQYF.

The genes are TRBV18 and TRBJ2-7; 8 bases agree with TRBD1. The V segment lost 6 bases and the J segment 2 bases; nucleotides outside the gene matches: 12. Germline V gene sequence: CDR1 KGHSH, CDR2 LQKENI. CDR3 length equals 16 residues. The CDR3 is CASSPQRTGYAYEQYF. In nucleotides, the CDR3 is TGTGCCAGCTCCCCCCAGAGGACAGGGTACGCCTACGAGCAGTACTTC.

The CDR3 loop is CASSLNGPTGDGYGYTF. The CDR3 bases are TGTGCCAGCAGCCTCAATGGGCCTACAGGGGATGGCTATGGCTACACCTTC. This rearrangement joins TRBV7-2 to TRBJ1-2; 7 bases match TRBD1. The CDR3 is 17 amino acids. Trimming at V came to 5 bases and at J to 4 bases, leaving 16 bases not matched to a gene. The germline V gene has CDR1 SGHTA and CDR2 FQGNSA.

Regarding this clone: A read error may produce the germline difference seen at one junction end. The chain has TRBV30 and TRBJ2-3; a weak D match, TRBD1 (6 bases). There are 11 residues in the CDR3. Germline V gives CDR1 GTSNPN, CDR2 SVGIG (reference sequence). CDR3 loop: CAWNFGTQPNF. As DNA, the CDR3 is TGTGCCTGGAATTTCGGGACACAGCCGAATTTT. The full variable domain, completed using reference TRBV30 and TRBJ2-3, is SQTIHQWPATLVQPVGSPLSLECTVEGTSNPNLYWYRQAAGRGLQLLFYSVGIGQISSEVPQNLSASRPQDRQFILSSKKLLLSDSGFYLCAWNFGTQPNFGPGTRLTVL.

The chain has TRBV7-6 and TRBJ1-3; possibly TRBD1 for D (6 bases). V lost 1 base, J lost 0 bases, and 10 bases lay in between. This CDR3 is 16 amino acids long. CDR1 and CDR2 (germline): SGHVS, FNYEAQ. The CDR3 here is CASSLGGLLSGNTIYF. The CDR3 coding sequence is TGTGCCAGCAGCTTAGGGGGGCTCCTCTCTGGAAACACCATATATTTT.

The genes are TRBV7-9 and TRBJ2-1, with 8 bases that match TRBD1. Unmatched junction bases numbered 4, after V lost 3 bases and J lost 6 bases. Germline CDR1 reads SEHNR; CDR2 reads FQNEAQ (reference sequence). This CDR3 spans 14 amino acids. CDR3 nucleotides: TGTGCCAGCAGCTTTTCAGGGGGCCGCAATGAGCAGTTCTTC. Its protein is CASSFSGGRNEQFF. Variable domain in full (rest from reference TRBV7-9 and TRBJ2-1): DTGVSQNPRHKITKRGQNVTFRCDPISEHNRLYWYRQTLGQGPEFLTYFQNEAQLEKSRLLSDRFSAERPKGSFSTLEIQRTEQGDSAMYLCASSFSGGRNEQFFGPGTRLTVL.